This T cell receptor beta chain was recovered during a study of T cell clones after liver transplantation. Overall study context: Three of eight recipients were HCV-positive; others had non-autoimmune, non-viral indications.

Thawed unstimulated PBMCs were FACS-sorted by CD3, CD4 and CD8 into two populations. Method: immunoSEQ multiplex PCR; TCRdb's copy keeps in-frame clones and lacks some. The sample has 55,000 or so clones; 71% are singletons. This CDR3 spans 15 amino acids. Germline lookup yields CDR1 SGHDN and CDR2 FVKESK. Trimming cost V 3 bases and J 6 bases; bases outside gene matches: 8. The gene calls are TRBV14 and TRBJ1-1; TRBD1 matches 9 bases. The material was CD4+ T cells from blood, obtained before liver transplant. The receptor comes from a human donor who received a liver transplant. Here the CDR3 DNA reads TGTGCCAGCAGCCAGGGACAGGGAGGGGGCCCTGAAGCTTTCTTT. This gives the protein CASSQGQGGGPEAFF.